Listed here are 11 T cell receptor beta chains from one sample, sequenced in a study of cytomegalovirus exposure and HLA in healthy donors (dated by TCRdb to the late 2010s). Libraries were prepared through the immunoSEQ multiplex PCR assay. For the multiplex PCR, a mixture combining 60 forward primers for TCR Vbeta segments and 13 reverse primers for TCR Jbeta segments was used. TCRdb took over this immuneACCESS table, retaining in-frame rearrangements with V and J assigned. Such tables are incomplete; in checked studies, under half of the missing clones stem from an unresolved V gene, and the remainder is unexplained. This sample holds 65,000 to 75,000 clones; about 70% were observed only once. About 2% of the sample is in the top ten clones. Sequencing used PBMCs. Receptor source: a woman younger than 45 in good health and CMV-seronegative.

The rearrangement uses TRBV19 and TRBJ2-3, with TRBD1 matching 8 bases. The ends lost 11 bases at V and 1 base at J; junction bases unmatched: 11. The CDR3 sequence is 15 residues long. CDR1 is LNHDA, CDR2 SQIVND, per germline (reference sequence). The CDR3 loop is CAASPQGDGTDTQYF. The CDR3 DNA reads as TGTGCCGCCTCACCACAGGGGGATGGCACAGATACGCAGTATTTT.

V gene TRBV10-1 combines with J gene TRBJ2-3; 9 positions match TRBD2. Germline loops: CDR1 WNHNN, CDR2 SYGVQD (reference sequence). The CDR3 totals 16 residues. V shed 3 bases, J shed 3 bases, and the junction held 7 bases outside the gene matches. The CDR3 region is CASSDQRGARTDTQYF. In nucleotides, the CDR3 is TGCGCCAGCAGTGATCAGCGGGGGGCTCGAACAGATACGCAGTATTTT.

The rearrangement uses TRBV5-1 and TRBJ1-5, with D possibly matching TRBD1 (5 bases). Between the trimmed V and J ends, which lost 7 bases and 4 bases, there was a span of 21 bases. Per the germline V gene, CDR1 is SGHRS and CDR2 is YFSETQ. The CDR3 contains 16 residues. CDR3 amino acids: CASSPGGASFNQPQHF. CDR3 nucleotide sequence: TGCGCCAGCTCTCCTGGCGGGGCGTCCTTTAATCAGCCCCAGCATTTT.

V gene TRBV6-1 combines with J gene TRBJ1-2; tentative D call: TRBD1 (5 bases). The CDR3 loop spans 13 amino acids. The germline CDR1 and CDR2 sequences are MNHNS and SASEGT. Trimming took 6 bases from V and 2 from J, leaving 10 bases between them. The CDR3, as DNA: TGTGCCAGCAGCAGGGCCAGAAACTATGGCTACACCTTC. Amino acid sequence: CASSRARNYGYTF.

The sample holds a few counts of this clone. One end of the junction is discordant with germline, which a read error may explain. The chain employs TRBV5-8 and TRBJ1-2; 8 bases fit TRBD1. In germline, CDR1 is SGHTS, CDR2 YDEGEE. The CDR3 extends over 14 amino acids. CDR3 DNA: TGCGCCAGCAGCCCGACGACAGGGGCTTATGGCTACACCTTC. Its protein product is CASSPTTGAYGYTF.

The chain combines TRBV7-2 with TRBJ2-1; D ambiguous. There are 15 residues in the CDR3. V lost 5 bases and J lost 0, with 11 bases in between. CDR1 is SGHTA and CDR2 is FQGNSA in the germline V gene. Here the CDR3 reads CASSTPGFSYNEQFF. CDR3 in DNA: TGTGCCAGCAGCACACCAGGCTTCTCCTACAATGAGCAGTTCTTC. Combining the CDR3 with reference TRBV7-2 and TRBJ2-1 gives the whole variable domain GAGVSQSPSNKVTEKGKDVELRCDPISGHTALYWYRQSLGQGLEFLIYFQGNSAPDKSGLPSDRFSAERTGGSVSTLTIQRTQQEDSAVYLCASSTPGFSYNEQFFGPGTRLTVL.

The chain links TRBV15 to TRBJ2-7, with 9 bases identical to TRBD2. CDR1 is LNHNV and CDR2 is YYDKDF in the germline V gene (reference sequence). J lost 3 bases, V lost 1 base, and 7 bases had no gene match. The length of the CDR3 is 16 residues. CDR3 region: CATSRVRAGGIYEQYF. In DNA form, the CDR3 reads TGTGCCACCAGCAGAGTACGAGCGGGGGGTATCTACGAGCAGTACTTC.

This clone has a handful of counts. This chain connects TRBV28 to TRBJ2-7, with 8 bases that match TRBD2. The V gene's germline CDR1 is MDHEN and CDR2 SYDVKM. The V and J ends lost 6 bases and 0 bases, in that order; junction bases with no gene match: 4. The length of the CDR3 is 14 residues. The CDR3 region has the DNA TGTGCCAGCAGCGTAGCGGGGAACTCCTACGAGCAGTACTTC. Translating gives CASSVAGNSYEQYF.

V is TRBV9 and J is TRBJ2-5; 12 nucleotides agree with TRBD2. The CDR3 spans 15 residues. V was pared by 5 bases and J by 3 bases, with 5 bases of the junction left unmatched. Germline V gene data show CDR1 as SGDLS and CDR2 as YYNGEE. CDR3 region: CASSPSGGAKETQYF. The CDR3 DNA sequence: TGTGCCAGCAGTCCTAGCGGGGGGGCCAAAGAGACCCAGTACTTC.

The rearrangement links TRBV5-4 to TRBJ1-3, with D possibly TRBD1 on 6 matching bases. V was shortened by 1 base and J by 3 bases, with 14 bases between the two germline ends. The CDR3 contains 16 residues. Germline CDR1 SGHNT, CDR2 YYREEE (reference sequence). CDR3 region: CASSLNAGAGGNTIYF. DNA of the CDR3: TGTGCCAGCAGCTTGAACGCGGGGGCTGGTGGAAACACCATATATTTT.

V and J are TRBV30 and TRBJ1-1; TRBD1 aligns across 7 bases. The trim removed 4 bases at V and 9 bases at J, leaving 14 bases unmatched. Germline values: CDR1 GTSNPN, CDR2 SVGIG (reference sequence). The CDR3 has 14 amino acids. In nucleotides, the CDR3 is TGTGCCTGGACGCTCGGACAGGCGGTAGAAAAAGCTTTCTTT. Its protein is CAWTLGQAVEKAFF. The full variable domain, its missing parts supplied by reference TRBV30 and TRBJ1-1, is SQTIHQWPATLVQPVGSPLSLECTVEGTSNPNLYWYRQAAGRGLQLLFYSVGIGQISSEVPQNLSASRPQDRQFILSSKKLLLSDSGFYLCAWTLGQAVEKAFFGQGTRLTVV.